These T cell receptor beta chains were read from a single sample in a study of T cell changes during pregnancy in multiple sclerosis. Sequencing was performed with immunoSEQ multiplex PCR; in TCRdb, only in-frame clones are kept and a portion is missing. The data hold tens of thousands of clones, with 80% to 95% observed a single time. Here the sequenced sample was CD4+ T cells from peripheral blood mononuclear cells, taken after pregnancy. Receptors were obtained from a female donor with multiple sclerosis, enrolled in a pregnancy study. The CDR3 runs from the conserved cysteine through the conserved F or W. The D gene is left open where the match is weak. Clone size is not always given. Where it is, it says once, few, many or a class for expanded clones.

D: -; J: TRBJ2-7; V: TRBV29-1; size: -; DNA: TGCAGCGTTGAAGTCGGGCAGGTCGGGGGCGAGCAGTACTTC; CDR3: CSVEVGQVGGEQYF
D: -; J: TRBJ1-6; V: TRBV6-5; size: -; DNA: TGTGCCAGCAGTTACCCCGTGGGGGGGGCGCGTTCACCCCTCCACTTT; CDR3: CASSYPVGGARSPLHF
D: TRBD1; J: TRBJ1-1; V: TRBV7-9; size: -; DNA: TGTGCCAGCAGCTCGGACAGGGTCTCTGTTAACACTGAAGCTTTCTTT; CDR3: CASSSDRVSVNTEAFF
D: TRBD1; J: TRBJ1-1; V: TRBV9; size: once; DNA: TGTGCCAGCAGCCCCATGCCGGGACAGGGGAACACTGAAGCTTTCTTT; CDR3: CASSPMPGQGNTEAFF
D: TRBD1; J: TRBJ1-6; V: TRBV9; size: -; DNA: TGTGCCAGCAGCGGGGGGACAGGTTATAATTCACCCCTCCACTTT; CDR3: CASSGGTGYNSPLHF
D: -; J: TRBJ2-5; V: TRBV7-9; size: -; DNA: TGTGCCAGCAGCTTAGAAAGGACTATCGAAGAGACCCAGTACTTC; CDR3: CASSLERTIEETQYF
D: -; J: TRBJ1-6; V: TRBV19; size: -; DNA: TGTGCCAGTAGAGGGGCTGGGACCGGGAGCCGTTCACCCCTCCACTTT; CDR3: CASRGAGTGSRSPLHF
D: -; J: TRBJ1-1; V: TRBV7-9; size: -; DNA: TGTGCCAGCAGCTTAGTACGACAGCTGAACACTGAAGCTTTCTTT; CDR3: CASSLVRQLNTEAFF
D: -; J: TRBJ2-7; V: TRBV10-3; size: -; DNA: TGTGCCACCACGGGTGAATACGAGCAGTACTTC; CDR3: CATTGEYEQYF
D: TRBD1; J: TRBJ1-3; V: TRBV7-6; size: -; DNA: TGTGCCAGCAGCCCACAGGGGGCGCGGGGAAACACCATATATTTT; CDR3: CASSPQGARGNTIYF